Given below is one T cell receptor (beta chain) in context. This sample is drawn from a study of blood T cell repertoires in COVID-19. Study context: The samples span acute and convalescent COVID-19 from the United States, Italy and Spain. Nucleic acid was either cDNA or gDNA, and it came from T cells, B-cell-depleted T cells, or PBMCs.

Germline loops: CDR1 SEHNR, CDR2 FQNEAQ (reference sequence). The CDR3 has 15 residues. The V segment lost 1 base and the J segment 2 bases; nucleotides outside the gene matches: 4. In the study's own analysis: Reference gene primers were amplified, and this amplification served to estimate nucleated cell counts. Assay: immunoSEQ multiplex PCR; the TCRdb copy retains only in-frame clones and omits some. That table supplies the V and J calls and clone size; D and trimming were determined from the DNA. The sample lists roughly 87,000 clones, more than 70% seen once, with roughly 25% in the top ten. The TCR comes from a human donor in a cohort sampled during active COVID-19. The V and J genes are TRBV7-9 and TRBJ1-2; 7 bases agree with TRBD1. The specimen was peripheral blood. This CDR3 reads CASSLGTGANYGYTF. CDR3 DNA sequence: TGTGCCAGCAGCTTAGGGACAGGAGCCAACTATGGCTACACCTTC.